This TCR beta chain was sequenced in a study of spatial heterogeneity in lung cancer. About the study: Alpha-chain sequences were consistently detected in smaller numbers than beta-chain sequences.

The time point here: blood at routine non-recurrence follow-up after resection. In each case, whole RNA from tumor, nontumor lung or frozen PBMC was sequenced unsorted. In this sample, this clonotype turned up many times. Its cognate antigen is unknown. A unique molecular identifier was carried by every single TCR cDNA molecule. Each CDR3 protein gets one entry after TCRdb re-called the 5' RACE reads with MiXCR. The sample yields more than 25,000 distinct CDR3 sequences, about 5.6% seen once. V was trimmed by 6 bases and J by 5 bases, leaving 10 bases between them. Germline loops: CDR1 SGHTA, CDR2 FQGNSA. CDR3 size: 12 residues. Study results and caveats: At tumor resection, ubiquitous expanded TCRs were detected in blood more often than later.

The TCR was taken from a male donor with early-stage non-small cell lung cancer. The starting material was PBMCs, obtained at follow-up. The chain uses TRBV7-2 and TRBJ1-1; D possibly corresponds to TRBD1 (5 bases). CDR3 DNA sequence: TGTGCCAGCAGAACAAGGGGTACTGAAGCTTTCTTT. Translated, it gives CASRTRGTEAFF.